What follows is one T cell receptor beta chain and its context. Its specificity is unknown. The sample belongs to a study of cytomegalovirus exposure and HLA in healthy donors. Libraries were prepared by immunoSEQ multiplex PCR; TCRdb keeps only in-frame clonotypes and omits some of them. This table has approximately 150,000 clones, more than 75% appearing once. The study's findings and limits: The investigators catalogued 150 to 200 TCR beta chains as cytomegalovirus-associated. Cytomegalovirus status was reportedly diagnosed by the classifier with high specificity and sensitivity. Most TCRs appeared rarely, but some public TCRs recurred in many donors.

A roughly 120-subject validation cohort, separate from the roughly 700-subject first cohort, supplied the donors. This receptor was taken from a woman aged 30 to 39 in good health and CMV-seronegative. Sequencing used PBMCs.

The CDR3 region is CASSKRSSSGGAHEQFF. CDR3 in DNA: TGTGCCAGCAGCAAGCGATCTTCTAGCGGGGGGGCACATGAGCAGTTCTTC. The chain has TRBV7-8 and TRBJ2-1; 12 bases are a match to TRBD2. There are 17 residues in the CDR3. The junction had 13 bases not matched to a gene; V was cut back by 5 bases and J by 8 bases. Germline V lookup: CDR1 SGHVS, CDR2 FQNEAQ.